The next 29 T cell receptor beta chains were all read from a single sample in a study of OX40 agonist ivuxolimab in advanced cancers. Generated by immunoSEQ multiplex PCR, the TCRdb table keeps only in-frame clones and is missing some. The sample holds fewer than 70,000 clones, 80% to 95% seen once. Sample: CD4+ or CD8+ T cells sorted from blood, taken in a trial of the OX40 agonist ivuxolimab. These receptors were collected from an adult with an advanced solid tumor such as melanoma, head and neck, liver or kidney cancer.

This chain joins TRBV6-1 and TRBJ1-2; D possibly corresponds to TRBD1 (5 bases). CDR1 and CDR2 (germline): MNHNS, SASEGT. The CDR3 has 14 residues. V was cut by 2 bases and J by 3 bases, with 10 bases left in between. The CDR3 nucleotides read TGTGCCAGCAGTGAATATGTGGGGGACTATGGCTACACCTTC. Amino acids: CASSEYVGDYGYTF.

This sequence joins TRBV4-1 and TRBJ1-1; D possibly corresponds to TRBD1 (6 bases). Germline CDR1 MGHRA, CDR2 YSYEKL. The CDR3 sequence is 14 residues long. With 1 base removed from V and 4 bases from J, the gap between germline ends came to 10 bases. The DNA for the CDR3 is TGCGCCAGCAGCCAAGGTGGAGGGGGCACTGAAGCTTTCTTT. Translated: CASSQGGGGTEAFF.

The chain is built from TRBV7-9 and TRBJ2-1; D is undetermined. CDR1 is SEHNR, CDR2 FQNEAQ, per germline (reference sequence). V lost 4 bases, J lost 8 bases, and 12 bases lay in between. The CDR3 is 13 amino acids. The CDR3 spells CASSSRNRDEQFF. For the CDR3, the DNA is TGTGCCAGCAGCTCTCGGAACCGGGATGAGCAGTTCTTC.

This rearrangement joins TRBV4-3 to TRBJ2-5, with TRBD2 identical over 9 bases. The closer fit of TRBJ2-7 to the DNA end suggests the J call may be wrong. The CDR3 runs 16 residues. The V gene's germline CDR1 is LGHNA and CDR2 YSLEER. This CDR3 is CASSTEGGTSFSEQYF. Written as DNA, the CDR3 is TGCGCCAGCAGCACCGAGGGCGGGACTAGCTTTTCCGAGCAGTACTTC.

The chain is built from TRBV19 and TRBJ2-2; 8 nucleotides agree with TRBD2. Per the germline V gene, CDR1 is LNHDA and CDR2 is SQIVND (reference sequence). This CDR3 contains 19 residues. The J segment lost 0 bases and the V segment lost 1 base, leaving 10 bases of the junction unmatched. CDR3 residues: CASSIGIRRSGANTGELFF. The DNA of the CDR3 is TGTGCCAGTAGTATAGGGATCCGGCGTAGCGGGGCGAACACCGGGGAGCTGTTTTTT.

This chain joins TRBV6-4 and TRBJ2-1; no clear D gene. CDR1 is MRHNA, CDR2 SNTAGT, per germline. This CDR3 spans 14 amino acids. The germline V and J ends were trimmed by 0 bases and 10 bases, with 13 bases remaining between them. In DNA, the CDR3 is TGTGCCAGCAGTGACTCTCTACTATCGAGGGAGCAGTTCTTC. It codes for CASSDSLLSREQFF.

This clone is a singleton in its sample. The chain combines TRBV7-9 with TRBJ2-1, with 9 positions matching TRBD2. This CDR3 spans 15 amino acids. Trimming removed 4 bases from V and 4 bases from J; junction bases left unmatched: 5. The V gene's germline CDR1 is SEHNR and CDR2 FQNEAQ (reference sequence). CDR3 region: CASSWASGVYNEQFF. The CDR3 region has the DNA TGTGCCAGCAGCTGGGCTAGCGGGGTTTACAATGAGCAGTTCTTC. Together with reference TRBV7-9 and TRBJ2-1, the CDR3 gives the full variable domain: DTGVSQNPRHKITKRGQNVTFRCDPISEHNRLYWYRQTLGQGPEFLTYFQNEAQLEKSRLLSDRFSAERPKGSFSTLEIQRTEQGDSAMYLCASSWASGVYNEQFFGPGTRLTVL.

V gene TRBV9 combines with J gene TRBJ1-2; 9 bases agree with TRBD1. The CDR3 covers 16 residues. CDR1 SGDLS and CDR2 YYNGEE come from the germline V gene. The V segment lost 4 bases and the J segment 4 bases; nucleotides outside the gene matches: 11. The chain's CDR3 is CASSSNDRGSIYGYTF. The DNA of the CDR3 is TGTGCCAGCAGCTCCAATGACAGGGGGTCTATCTATGGCTACACCTTC.

The CDR3 DNA follows: TGTGCCAGCGGGTCAGGGCTGGCCGGGGAGCTGTTTTTT. Residues: CASGSGLAGELFF. This rearrangement joins TRBV7-2 to TRBJ2-2; D perhaps matches TRBD1 (5 bases). The germline gives CDR1 SGHTA, CDR2 FQGNSA. This CDR3 spans 13 amino acids. V lost 8 bases and J lost 6, with 13 bases in between.

V gene TRBV7-9 combines with J gene TRBJ2-3; D is possibly TRBD1 or TRBD2 (6 bases each). The CDR3 spans 15 residues. The germline V and J ends were trimmed by 8 bases and 0 bases, with 15 bases remaining between them. In germline, CDR1 is SEHNR, CDR2 FQNEAQ (reference sequence). In DNA form, the CDR3 reads TGTGCCAGCCAGGGTACGGGGGCTAGCACAGATACGCAGTATTTT. Translation: CASQGTGASTDTQYF.

As DNA, the CDR3 is TGTGCCAGCCGGAACCCTCAGGGGTGGGGGCTTGAAGCTTTCTTT. Translated, it gives CASRNPQGWGLEAFF. The rearrangement joins TRBV19 to TRBJ1-1, with D possibly matching TRBD1 (6 bases). Germline V gives CDR1 LNHDA, CDR2 SQIVND (reference sequence). The CDR3 sequence is 15 residues long. The germline V and J ends were trimmed by 9 bases and 7 bases, with 24 bases remaining between them.

The genes are TRBV6-6 and TRBJ2-7; possibly TRBD1 for D (5 bases). This CDR3 spans 14 amino acids. V lost 2 bases to trimming and J lost 1 base, with 9 bases between them. CDR1 is MNHNY, CDR2 SVGAGI, per germline (reference sequence). CDR3 bases: TGTGCCAGCAGTTACCAGGGCGGTTCCTACGAGCAGTACTTC. It codes for CASSYQGGSYEQYF.

The V and J genes are TRBV5-1 and TRBJ2-7, with no clear D. Germline values: CDR1 SGHRS, CDR2 YFSETQ. The CDR3 is 14 residues long. Trimming shortened V by 5 bases and J by 4 bases, and 16 bases separated the two germline ends. CDR3 nucleotide sequence: TGCGCCAGCAGTATTAACTTCGGAGTTTACGAGCAGTACTTC. Encoded protein: CASSINFGVYEQYF.

The chain recombines TRBV2 with TRBJ2-5; 11 nucleotides match TRBD2. CDR1 SNHLY and CDR2 FYNNEI come from the germline V gene. This CDR3 is 13 amino acids long. V was pared by 6 bases and J by 5 bases, with 2 bases of the junction left unmatched. For the CDR3, the DNA is TGTGCCAGCAGACTAGCGGGAGACGAGACCCAGTACTTC. It encodes CASRLAGDETQYF.

The count of this clone is one. The rearrangement uses TRBV4-1 and TRBJ1-5; D is unclear. Per the germline V gene, CDR1 is MGHRA and CDR2 is YSYEKL. CDR3 size: 12 residues. Trimming removed 5 bases at V and 0 bases at J, with 2 bases between. The CDR3 DNA reads TGCGCCAGCAGCGATAGCAATCAGCCCCAGCATTTT. Its protein product is CASSDSNQPQHF.

The J gene is TRBJ1-2, the V gene TRBV28; D might be TRBD1 (5 bases). CDR3 length: 14 residues. Looked up from germline, CDR1 is MDHEN and CDR2 is SYDVKM. Trimming removed 6 bases at V and 0 bases at J, with 11 bases between. In nucleotides, the CDR3 is TGTGCCAGCAGACGACAGAGTTCTAACTATGGCTACACCTTC. The encoded protein is CASRRQSSNYGYTF.

The V gene is TRBV27, the J gene TRBJ1-3; D is perhaps TRBD1 (5 bases). CDR1 MNHEY and CDR2 SMNVEV come from the germline V gene (reference sequence). The CDR3 loop spans 14 amino acids. The V end was cut by 3 bases, the J end by 2 bases, with 8 bases between. CDR3 region: CASSFSGPGNTIYF. Here the CDR3 DNA reads TGTGCCAGCAGTTTTTCAGGGCCTGGAAACACCATATATTTT.

The chain combines TRBV29-1 with TRBJ2-2; 8 positions match TRBD1. With V trimmed by 7 bases and J by 6 bases, 4 bases remained unmatched. Germline lookup yields CDR1 SQVTM and CDR2 ANQGSEA. The CDR3 is 12 amino acids. The CDR3 DNA follows: TGCAGCGCTATGGACAGGGCCGGGGAGCTGTTTTTT. Encoded protein: CSAMDRAGELFF.

The chain recombines TRBV7-9 with TRBJ2-1; tentatively, D is TRBD2 (6 bases). The germline V and J ends were trimmed by 6 bases and 12 bases, with 33 bases remaining between them. The germline V gene has CDR1 SEHNR and CDR2 FQNEAQ (reference sequence). The CDR3 extends over 18 amino acids. The CDR3: CASSLPTPLASPNVAQFF. DNA of the CDR3: TGTGCCAGCAGTTTACCGACTCCACTAGCATCACCCAATGTGGCGCAGTTCTTC.

The CDR3 protein is CASSFIYDRPWNEQFF. CDR3 nucleotide sequence: TGTGCCAGCAGCTTTATATACGACCGCCCGTGGAATGAGCAGTTCTTC. The J gene is TRBJ2-1, the V gene TRBV12-1. TRBV12-1 is marked as a pseudogene. This CDR3 has 16 amino acids.

The V and J genes are TRBV19 and TRBJ2-7; D gene unclear. The CDR3 loop spans 12 amino acids. Germline CDR1 and CDR2: LNHDA and SQIVND (reference sequence). Trimming removed 10 bases from V and 0 bases from J, with 10 bases in between. CDR3 protein: CATSGNSYEQYF. The CDR3 DNA sequence: TGTGCCACTTCGGGCAACTCCTACGAGCAGTACTTC.

The V call is TRBV9, the J call TRBJ2-7; 9 positions match TRBD2. The germline gives CDR1 SGDLS, CDR2 YYNGEE. V trimming: 4 bases; J trimming: 3 bases; junction bases outside the gene matches: 8. The CDR3 sequence is 15 residues long. CDR3 residues: CASSPRGTSYYEQYF. The CDR3 DNA follows: TGTGCCAGCAGCCCGAGGGGGACTAGCTACTACGAGCAGTACTTC.

In its sample, this clone was seen once. The rearrangement links TRBV9 to TRBJ1-4; 8 positions agree with TRBD1. The CDR3 is 15 residues long. Germline V gene data show CDR1 as SGDLS and CDR2 as YYNGEE. V was pared by 3 bases and J by 6 bases, with 7 bases of the junction left unmatched. DNA of the CDR3: TGTGCCAGCAGCGCTACCGGGACAGGAGATGAAAAACTGTTTTTT. Encoded protein: CASSATGTGDEKLFF.

The chain links TRBV7-8 to TRBJ1-5, with unresolved D. The CDR3 length is 15 residues. Germline CDR1 is SGHVS and CDR2 is FQNEAQ. Trimming removed 5 bases at V and 4 bases at J, with 15 bases between. The CDR3 DNA sequence: TGTGCCAGCAGCCCCGAATCTGGGGTTAATCAGCCCCAGCATTTT. Translated: CASSPESGVNQPQHF.

The CDR3 DNA sequence: TGCGCCAGCAGTCCGGGTAAGGGGACTGAAGCTTTCTTT. The encoded protein is CASSPGKGTEAFF. This chain links TRBV4-3 with TRBJ1-1, with a possible D match to TRBD1 (5 bases). Germline V lookup: CDR1 LGHNA, CDR2 YSLEER. V dropped 6 bases and J dropped 5 bases, with 13 bases sitting between them. The CDR3 loop spans 13 amino acids.

The chain carries TRBV5-1 and TRBJ2-7; D call uncertain. Germline loops: CDR1 SGHRS, CDR2 YFSETQ. The V and J ends lost 6 bases and 3 bases respectively, with 10 bases between them. The CDR3 sequence is 12 residues long. The CDR3 region is CASTSSSYEQYF. The CDR3 region has the DNA TGCGCCAGCACGTCGTCCAGCTACGAGCAGTACTTC.

The chain combines TRBV27 with TRBJ2-7, with 11 bases identical to TRBD2. Germline V gene data show CDR1 as MNHEY and CDR2 as SMNVEV (reference sequence). V dropped 4 bases and J dropped 2; count of bases not matched to a gene: 7. CDR3 length: 16 amino acids. CDR3 sequence: CASSSQGLAEPYEQYF. As DNA, the CDR3 is TGTGCCAGCAGTTCTCAGGGACTAGCGGAACCCTACGAGCAGTACTTC.

The CDR3 coding sequence is TGCGCCAGCAGCCCCCGTCGAGGGGGGAGTAGGGTCGGGGAGACCCAGTACTTC. This gives the protein CASSPRRGGSRVGETQYF. The V and J genes are TRBV4-1 and TRBJ2-5, with D possibly called TRBD1 or TRBD2 (6 bases each). Trimming removed 4 bases from V and 5 bases from J, with 26 bases in between. The germline V gene has CDR1 MGHRA and CDR2 YSYEKL. This CDR3 has 18 residues.

The sample holds one count of this clone. The chain is built from TRBV6-6 and TRBJ1-1; D ambiguous. Germline CDR1 reads MNHNY; CDR2 reads SVGAGI (reference sequence). Trimming cost V 8 bases and J 2 bases, with 15 bases left between them. CDR3 length: 14 residues. The CDR3 DNA reads TGTGCCAGCCGGTTCGTTGACACTAACACTGAAGCTTTCTTT. Protein: CASRFVDTNTEAFF.